This entry lists 32 T cell receptor beta chains sequenced from one sample in a study of human T cells and chemical hapten exposure (dated by TCRdb to 2020 to 2023). The library was made by RACE. TCRdb records NextSeq 500 as the sequencer. TCRdb reran the public reads through fastp at Q25 and MiXCR, keeping productive beta chains. Every distinct CDR3 protein forms one entry, paired with its most common genes and DNA. This sample gives approximately 70,000 distinct CDR3 sequences in total; over 7.5% of them show up just once. The ten largest make up about 3.1% of the sample. What this sample's time point label stands for: patch test 1, 2 weeks after DPC sensitization. The treatment or condition label corresponds to: therapeutic diphenylcyclopropenone sensitization with weekly scalp DPC. Sequencing used whole blood, obtained in connection with sensitization to the hapten diphenylcyclopropenone (DPC). Receptor source: a middle-aged woman with alopecia areata. Some clones in this sample may be carry-over from other donors' samples.

This chain joins TRBV7-8 and TRBJ1-3; D might be TRBD1 (5 bases). Germline V gives CDR1 SGHVS, CDR2 FQNEAQ. V dropped 5 bases and J dropped 0 bases, with 11 bases sitting between them. This CDR3 is 15 amino acids long. DNA of the CDR3: TGTGCCAGCAGCCCAACAGGTCTCTCTGGAAACACCATATATTTT. Encoded protein: CASSPTGLSGNTIYF. The full variable domain, completed using reference TRBV7-8 and TRBJ1-3, is GAGVSQSPRYKVAKRGQDVALRCDPISGHVSLFWYQQALGQGPEFLTYFQNEAQLDKSGLPSDRFFAERPEGSVSTLKIQRTQQEDSAVYLCASSPTGLSGNTIYFGEGSWLTVV.

As to this clonotype: Compared with germline, one end of the junction differs, possibly owing to a read error. V usage is TRBV6-2 or TRBV6-3 and J usage is TRBJ2-1; unclear D gene. Germline CDR1 MNHEY, CDR2 SVGEGT. The CDR3 is 12 amino acids. CDR3 protein: CASSYSVDERFF. The CDR3 DNA is TGTGCCAGCAGTTACTCGGTAGATGAGCGGTTCTTC.

This clonotype has ten or more counts. The chain has TRBV10-3 and TRBJ1-4, with TRBD1 as a possible D gene (6 bases). The germline CDR1 and CDR2 sequences are ENHRY and SYGVKD. The CDR3 extends over 16 amino acids. V was trimmed by 3 bases and J by 3 bases, leaving 14 bases between them. The CDR3 DNA follows: TGTGCCATCAGTGACGGCGAGGGGGGGGCTAATGAAAAACTGTTTTTT. This gives the protein CAISDGEGGANEKLFF.

In its sample, this clonotype was seen many times. This sequence joins TRBV20-1 and TRBJ1-5; D ambiguous. Trimming pared 6 bases from V and 3 bases from J, leaving 12 bases between. The CDR3 contains 13 residues. The V gene's germline CDR1 is DFQATT and CDR2 SNEGSKA (reference sequence). CDR3 sequence reads: CSALRTLNQPQHF. The CDR3 DNA is TGCAGTGCCCTCCGGACTCTCAATCAGCCCCAGCATTTT.

This clonotype was picked up a small number of times. The junction does not match germline at one end; this may be a read error. The chain couples TRBV4-1 to TRBJ2-6, with a possible D match to TRBD1 (5 bases). In germline, CDR1 is MGHRA, CDR2 YSYEKL. This CDR3 is 18 amino acids long. The CDR3: CASSQESGLASGANVLIF. The CDR3 nucleotides read TGCGCCAGCAGCCAAGAATCAGGGCTCGCCTCTGGGGCCAACGTCCTGATTTTC.

This clonotype was observed at least ten times. The gene calls are TRBV4-1 and TRBJ1-2; TRBD1 might be the D (5 bases). CDR1 and CDR2 from the germline V gene are MGHRA and YSYEKL. The CDR3 is 14 residues long. V lost 1 base, J lost 4 bases, and 10 bases lay in between. CDR3 bases: TGCGCCAGCAGCCAAGGGGGCACCTTCTATGGCTACACCTTC. Its translation is CASSQGGTFYGYTF.

This clonotype was counted only a few times. The chain couples TRBV3-1 to TRBJ1-2; a weak D match, TRBD1 (6 bases). The CDR3 contains 13 residues. Per the germline V gene, CDR1 is LGHDT and CDR2 is YNNKEL (reference sequence). Trimming removed 0 bases at V and 8 bases at J, with 10 bases between. The CDR3 protein is CASSQEGRGGYTF. Here the CDR3 DNA reads TGTGCCAGCAGCCAAGAAGGCAGGGGCGGCTACACCTTC. Together with reference TRBV3-1 and TRBJ1-2, the CDR3 gives the full variable domain: DTAVSQTPKYLVTQMGNDKSIKCEQNLGHDTMYWYKQDSKKFLKIMFSYNNKELIINETVPNRFSPKSPDKAHLNLHINSLELGDSAVYFCASSQEGRGGYTFGSGTRLTVV.

This clonotype was counted a few times. The J gene is TRBJ2-2, the V gene TRBV4-3; TRBD1 matches 8 bases. CDR3 length: 16 residues. The V gene end was trimmed by 6 bases and the J gene end by 0 bases; junction bases not matched to a gene: 6. CDR1 is LGHNA, CDR2 YSLEER, per germline. The CDR3 DNA reads TGCGCCAGCAGTCTCGACAGGGGAACGAACACCGGGGAGCTGTTTTTT. Translated, it gives CASSLDRGTNTGELFF.

This clonotype has just a few counts. The chain carries TRBV2 and TRBJ2-1; 7 bases agree with TRBD2. The CDR3 has 15 amino acids. J lost 0 bases, V lost 6 bases, and 5 bases had no gene match. Germline CDR1 and CDR2: SNHLY and FYNNEI. CDR3 DNA: TGTGCCAGCAGCCTAGCGGCGCCCTCCTACAATGAGCAGTTCTTC. This encodes CASSLAAPSYNEQFF.

Many counts were recorded for this clonotype. CDR3 region: CASSQEGLAGVLAGELFF. The CDR3 DNA is TGTGCCAGCAGCCAAGAGGGACTAGCGGGGGTTTTAGCCGGGGAGCTGTTTTTT. This chain joins TRBV4-2 and TRBJ2-2, with 14 bases fitting TRBD2. V lost 0 bases and J lost 6; bases outside the gene matches: 6. Germline CDR1 and CDR2: LGHNA and YNFKEQ. The CDR3 consists of 18 residues.

This clonotype was picked up many times. J is TRBJ1-6 and V is TRBV6-5; unclear D gene. This CDR3 is built from 13 residues. V was cut by 5 bases and J by 6 bases, with 8 bases left in between. Germline CDR1 and CDR2: MNHEY and SVGAGI. The CDR3 here is CASSREVNSPLHF. Written as DNA, the CDR3 is TGTGCCAGCAGTAGGGAGGTTAATTCACCCCTCCACTTT.

J is TRBJ2-7 and V is TRBV28, with D perhaps TRBD1 (6 bases). This CDR3 region has 14 residues. The ends were cut back, 5 bases at V and 3 bases at J, with 14 bases in the middle. The germline V gene encodes CDR1 MDHEN and CDR2 SYDVKM. The CDR3 region is CASSPPDRLYEQYF. For the CDR3, the DNA is TGTGCCAGCAGTCCCCCGGACAGACTCTACGAGCAGTACTTC.

This clonotype was picked up many times. This chain connects TRBV6-5 to TRBJ2-7; TRBD1 is a possible D gene (5 bases). V lost 6 bases, J lost 2 bases, and 11 bases lay in between. CDR1 MNHEY and CDR2 SVGAGI come from the germline V gene. The CDR3 is made up of 13 amino acids. For the CDR3, the DNA is TGTGCCAGCAGACAGGACCGGACCTACGAGCAGTACTTC. Its protein product is CASRQDRTYEQYF.

Many counts were recorded for this clonotype. The chain has TRBV10-1 and TRBJ2-5; D is uncertain. CDR3 length: 13 amino acids. Between the trimmed V and J ends, which lost 2 bases and 4 bases, there was a span of 8 bases. Per germline, CDR1 WNHNN and CDR2 SYGVQD (reference sequence). DNA for the CDR3: TGCGCCAGCAGTGAGCAAGGGCGAGAGACCCAGTACTTC. This translates into CASSEQGRETQYF.

The chain combines TRBV19 with TRBJ1-1; no definite D call. This CDR3 spans 12 amino acids. Germline lookup yields CDR1 LNHDA and CDR2 SQIVND (reference sequence). V was shortened by 5 bases and J by 5 bases, with 9 bases between the two germline ends. The CDR3 region has the DNA TGTGCCAGTAGTTGGGGTTGGACTGAAGCTTTCTTT. Its protein product is CASSWGWTEAFF.

This clonotype has a count of ten or more. CDR3 nucleotide sequence: TGTGCCAGCAGCTTAGATGGTAGCTACGAGCAGTACTTC. Protein product: CASSLDGSYEQYF. The V call is TRBV7-8, the J call TRBJ2-7; D is uncertain. The CDR3 loop spans 13 amino acids. Trimming removed 1 base at V and 3 bases at J, with 7 bases between. Looked up from germline, CDR1 is SGHVS and CDR2 is FQNEAQ.

This clonotype was picked up many times. This sequence joins TRBV7-2 and TRBJ2-1, with D possibly being TRBD2 (6 bases). This CDR3 has 16 residues. V was cut by 1 base and J by 6 bases, with 16 bases left in between. Germline V gene lookup returns CDR1 SGHTA and CDR2 FQGNSA. This chain's CDR3 is CASSLVSAGSLNEQFF. CDR3 bases: TGTGCCAGCAGCTTAGTATCCGCGGGGAGCCTCAATGAGCAGTTCTTC.

This clonotype came up many times. J is TRBJ2-7 and V is TRBV7-6; D uncertain. V dropped 1 base and J dropped 2 bases, with 12 bases sitting between them. The CDR3 is 15 amino acids. Germline values: CDR1 SGHVS, CDR2 FNYEAQ. The CDR3 DNA reads as TGTGCCAGCAGCTTAGAAAAAGGACGGCCCTACGAGCAGTACTTC. Amino acids: CASSLEKGRPYEQYF.

The sample holds many counts of this clonotype. This chain links TRBV7-6 with TRBJ2-2; 8 nucleotides match TRBD2. J gave up 6 bases and V 1 base, and 4 bases lay outside the gene matches. Germline values: CDR1 SGHVS, CDR2 FNYEAQ. The length of the CDR3 is 15 residues. The CDR3 region is CASSLGAGAPGELFF. The CDR3 DNA reads TGTGCCAGCAGCTTAGGAGCGGGGGCCCCCGGGGAGCTGTTTTTT.

The sample holds many counts of this clonotype. The V call is TRBV12-3 or TRBV12-4, the J call TRBJ2-1; D is undetermined. The CDR3 has 16 amino acids. V was clipped by 4 bases and J by 0 bases, with 13 bases between them. CDR3 in amino acids: CASSSPTLSSYNEQFF. The CDR3 DNA sequence: TGTGCCAGCAGTTCCCCGACCCTCTCCTCCTACAATGAGCAGTTCTTC.

This clonotype appeared many times. This rearrangement joins TRBV7-3 to TRBJ1-1; the D gene is possibly TRBD1 (6 bases). Trimming left V 1 base short and J 4 bases short, with 16 bases between. The CDR3 loop spans 16 amino acids. Germline V gives CDR1 SGHTA, CDR2 FQGTGA. The CDR3 protein is CASSLSPSIGGTEAFF. CDR3 in DNA: TGTGCCAGCAGCTTAAGCCCCTCAATAGGGGGCACTGAAGCTTTCTTT.

This clonotype was recorded at least ten times. The chain couples TRBV28 to TRBJ2-7; D is perhaps TRBD2 (6 bases). CDR3 size: 15 residues. Germline V gene sequence: CDR1 MDHEN, CDR2 SYDVKM. V dropped 1 base and J dropped 3 bases, with 13 bases sitting between them. CDR3 coding DNA: TGTGCCAGCAGTTTATTCGGACTATCCAACTACGAGCAGTACTTC. Encoded protein: CASSLFGLSNYEQYF.

Only a few counts were recorded for this clonotype. This chain links TRBV12-3 or TRBV12-4 with TRBJ1-1; D not resolved. The ends were cut back, 3 bases at V and 10 bases at J, with 15 bases in the middle. CDR3 length: 13 amino acids. The CDR3 reads CASSLKSLAVAFF. The CDR3 coding sequence is TGTGCCAGCAGTTTGAAGTCGCTTGCTGTAGCTTTCTTT.

This clonotype was seen a handful of times. No conserved phenylalanine or tryptophan is present at the end of the CDR3, so a read error is the likely explanation. The V call is TRBV19, the J call TRBJ2-3; the D gene is possibly TRBD2 (6 bases). Germline assignment: CDR1 LNHDA and CDR2 SQIVND (reference sequence). Trimming cost V 5 bases and J 1 base, with 7 bases left between them. The CDR3 is 13 residues long. The CDR3 here is CASSPSGTDTQYL. The CDR3 DNA follows: TGTGCCAGTAGTCCTAGCGGCACAGATACGCAGTATCTT.

This clonotype was counted a few times. The chain recombines TRBV7-6 with TRBJ2-7, with 7 bases fitting TRBD2. Losses at the gene ends were 2 bases for V and 6 bases for J; bases not matched to a gene: 10. The CDR3 spans 15 residues. CDR1 SGHVS and CDR2 FNYEAQ come from the germline V gene. The CDR3, as DNA: TGTGCCAGCAGCTTAAGCGGGGTAAGGGGCGGCGAGCAGTACTTC. Translation gives CASSLSGVRGGEQYF. The variable domain in full, with the rest retrieved from reference TRBV7-6 and TRBJ2-7, is GAGVSQSPRYKVTKRGQDVALRCDPISGHVSLYWYRQALGQGPEFLTYFNYEAQQDKSGLPNDRFSAERPEGSISTLTIQRTEQRDSAMYRCASSLSGVRGGEQYFGPGTRLTVT.

This chain joins TRBV10-3 and TRBJ1-2; D is uncertain. The CDR3 is 14 amino acids. Trimming stripped 3 bases from V and 3 bases from J, with 11 bases between. The germline gives CDR1 ENHRY, CDR2 SYGVKD. CDR3 region: CAISEGPKDYGYTF. The DNA for the CDR3 is TGTGCCATCAGTGAAGGGCCTAAGGACTATGGCTACACCTTC.

The chain has TRBV15 and TRBJ1-2; TRBD1 agrees at 9 bases. The CDR3 consists of 17 residues. In germline, CDR1 is LNHNV, CDR2 YYDKDF (reference sequence). V lost 4 bases and J lost 4; bases outside the gene matches: 13. DNA of the CDR3: TGTGCCACCAGCACTTCGGGACAGGGTGCCTTTGGCTATGGCTACACCTTC. Protein product: CATSTSGQGAFGYGYTF.

Points on this clonotype: A read error may be the cause here, since a much bigger clone is one base away. This sequence joins TRBV2 and TRBJ1-1; no reliable D call. This CDR3 has 12 residues. Germline V gene lookup returns CDR1 SNHLY and CDR2 FYNNEI. The V end lost 3 bases, the J end lost 10 bases, and 12 bases lay between the germline ends. In DNA form, the CDR3 reads TGTGCCAGCAGTGACCAGGTTATAGGAGCTTTCTTT. This sequence encodes CASSDQVIGAFF.

Many counts were recorded for this clonotype. The CDR3 region has the DNA TGTGCCAGCAGCCCTATTCCCGGGGAGCTGTTTTTT. Translation gives CASSPIPGELFF. This sequence joins TRBV9 and TRBJ2-2; D gene uncertain. The germline gives CDR1 SGDLS, CDR2 YYNGEE. The CDR3 is 12 residues long. The V end lost 4 bases, the J end lost 6 bases, and 7 bases lay between the germline ends.

This clonotype was observed a handful of times. The V and J genes are TRBV5-1 and TRBJ2-2, with D perhaps given as TRBD1 or TRBD2 (5 bases each). With 4 bases removed from V and 4 bases from J, the gap between germline ends came to 11 bases. Germline assignment: CDR1 SGHRS and CDR2 YFSETQ. This CDR3 spans 14 amino acids. CDR3 nucleotide sequence: TGCGCCAGCAGCCTGGGACCCATCACCGGGGAGCTGTTTTTT. It encodes CASSLGPITGELFF. The entire variable domain, with the rest obtained from reference TRBV5-1 and TRBJ2-2, is as follows: KAGVTQTPRYLIKTRGQQVTLSCSPISGHRSVSWYQQTPGQGLQFLFEYFSETQRNKGNFPGRFSGRQFSNSRSEMNVSTLELGDSALYLCASSLGPITGELFFGEGSRLTVL.

The chain carries TRBV3-1 and TRBJ2-5, with D perhaps TRBD1 (6 bases). The CDR3 contains 18 residues. The V and J ends lost 0 bases and 3 bases respectively, with 20 bases between them. Per the germline V gene, CDR1 is LGHDT and CDR2 is YNNKEL (reference sequence). The CDR3 loop is CASSQEISRGGRKETQYF. As DNA, the CDR3 is TGTGCCAGCAGCCAAGAAATCAGCAGGGGCGGTCGAAAAGAGACCCAGTACTTC.

This clonotype was found many times. The V call is TRBV18, the J call TRBJ1-5; the D is unclear. The germline V gene has CDR1 KGHSH and CDR2 LQKENI. Trimming left V 6 bases short and J 7 bases short, with 13 bases between. This CDR3 has 13 amino acids. CDR3 DNA sequence: TGTGCCAGCTCCCAAGGACCCCAGCAGCCCCAGCATTTT. Protein product: CASSQGPQQPQHF.